This T cell receptor beta chain was identified during a study of shared clonotypes between healthy human individuals. Naive CD8 cells lacked CD45RO, underwent positive selection for CCR7 and left out terminally differentiated effector memory CD45RA+ cells. Only in-frame clones appear in the TCRdb table, and some are missing; sequencing was by immunoSEQ multiplex PCR. The sample includes roughly 810,000 clones, just over 95% of them seen just once. The CDR3 spans 14 residues. Deletions cut 7 bases from V and 2 bases from J, with 14 bases between. Germline loops: CDR1 MNHEY, CDR2 SMNVEV (reference sequence). This clone was detected once.

Sequenced input: naive CD8+ T cells sorted from blood. The chain employs TRBV27 and TRBJ2-5; either TRBD1 or TRBD2 may supply D (5 bases each). The TCR originated in a man younger than 45 in good health. The CDR3, as DNA: TGTGCCAGCACATCCCGGGACGGACAAGAGACCCAGTACTTC. Translation: CASTSRDGQETQYF.